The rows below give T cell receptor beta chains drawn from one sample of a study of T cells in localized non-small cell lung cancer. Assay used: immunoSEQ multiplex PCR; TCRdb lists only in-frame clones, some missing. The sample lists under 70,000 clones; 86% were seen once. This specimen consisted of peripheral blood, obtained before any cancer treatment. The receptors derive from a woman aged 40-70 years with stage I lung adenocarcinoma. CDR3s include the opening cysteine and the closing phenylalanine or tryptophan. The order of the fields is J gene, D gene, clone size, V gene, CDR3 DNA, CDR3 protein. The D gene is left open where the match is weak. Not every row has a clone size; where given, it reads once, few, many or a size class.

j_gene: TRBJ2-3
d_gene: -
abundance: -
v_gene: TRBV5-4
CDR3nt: TGTGCCAGCAGCTTGGATCCAGATACGCAGTATTTT
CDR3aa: CASSLDPDTQYF

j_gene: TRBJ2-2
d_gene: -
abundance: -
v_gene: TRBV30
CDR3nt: TGTGCCTGGAGTGTAACGGCAGCAAACACCGGGGAGCTGTTTTTT
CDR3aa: CAWSVTAANTGELFF

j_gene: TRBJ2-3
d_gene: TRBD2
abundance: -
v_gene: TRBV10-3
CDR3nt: TGTGCCATCAGTGCGAGAAGCGGGGGGGTCACAGATACGCAGTATTTT
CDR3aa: CAISARSGGVTDTQYF

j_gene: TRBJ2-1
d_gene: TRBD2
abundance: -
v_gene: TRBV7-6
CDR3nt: TGTGCCAGCAGCTCTACTAGCGGGGGGGCGAGCAATGAGCAGTTCTTC
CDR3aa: CASSSTSGGASNEQFF

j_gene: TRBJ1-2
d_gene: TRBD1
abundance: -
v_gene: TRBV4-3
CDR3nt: TGCGCCAGCAGCCAAGATTGGAGGACAGGTTATGGCTACACCTTC
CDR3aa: CASSQDWRTGYGYTF

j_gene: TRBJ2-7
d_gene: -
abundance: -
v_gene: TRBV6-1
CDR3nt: TGTGCCAGCAGTACGGGACGGTCCTACGAGCAGTACTTC
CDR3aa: CASSTGRSYEQYF

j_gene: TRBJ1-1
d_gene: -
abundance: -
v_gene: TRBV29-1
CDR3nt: TGCAGCGGGGGTTCAGCGAACACTGAAGCTTTCTTT
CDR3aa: CSGGSANTEAFF

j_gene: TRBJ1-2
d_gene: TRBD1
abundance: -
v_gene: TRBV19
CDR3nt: TGTGCCAGTAGTCATGGACAGGGCCCATTCGGCTACACCTTC
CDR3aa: CASSHGQGPFGYTF

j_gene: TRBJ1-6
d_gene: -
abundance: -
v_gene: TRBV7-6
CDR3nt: TGTGCCAGCAGCTTAGCCCCTCAGGGAGCGAACGAGTCACCCCTCCACTTT
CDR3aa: CASSLAPQGANESPLHF

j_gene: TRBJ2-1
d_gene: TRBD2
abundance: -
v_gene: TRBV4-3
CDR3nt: TGCGCCAGCAGCCAAGATTCGCGGACTAGCTTGGCTGAGCAGTTCTTC
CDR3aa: CASSQDSRTSLAEQFF

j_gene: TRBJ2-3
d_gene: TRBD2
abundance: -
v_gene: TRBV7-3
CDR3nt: TGTGCCAGCAGCTCGACTAGCGCCAGCACAGATACGCAGTATTTT
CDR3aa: CASSSTSASTDTQYF

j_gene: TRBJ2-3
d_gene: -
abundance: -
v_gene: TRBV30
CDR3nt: TGTGCCTGGAGTGTAGGCGCAAATACGCAGTATTTT
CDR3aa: CAWSVGANTQYF

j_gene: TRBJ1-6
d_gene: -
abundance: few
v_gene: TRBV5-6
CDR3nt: TGTGCCAGCAGCCCCAAGAGAAGTGGGGAAATCCACTTT
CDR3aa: CASSPKRSGEIHF

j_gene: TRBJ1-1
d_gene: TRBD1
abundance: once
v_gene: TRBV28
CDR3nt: TGTGCCAGCAGTTCCACAGGGGCACGGGAAGCTTTCTTT
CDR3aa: CASSSTGAREAFF

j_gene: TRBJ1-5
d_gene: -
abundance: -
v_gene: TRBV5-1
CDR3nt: TGCGCCAGCAGCCTCGGTCCCATGCGGAATCAGCCCCAGCATTTT
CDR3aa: CASSLGPMRNQPQHF

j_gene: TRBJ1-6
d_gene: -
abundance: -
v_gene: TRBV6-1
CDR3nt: TGTGCCAGCAGTGAATACGGGCAGACCTCGATTAATAATTCACCCCTCCACTTT
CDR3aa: CASSEYGQTSINNSPLHF

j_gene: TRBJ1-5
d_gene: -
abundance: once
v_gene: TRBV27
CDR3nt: TGTGCCAGCAGATCCCCCGACGGCCCCAATCAGCCCCAGCATTTT
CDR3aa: CASRSPDGPNQPQHF

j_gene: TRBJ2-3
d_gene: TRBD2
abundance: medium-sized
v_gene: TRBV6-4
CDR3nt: TGTGCCAGCAGTGAGGGCGGGGGGGCTACAGATACGCAGTATTTT
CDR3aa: CASSEGGGATDTQYF

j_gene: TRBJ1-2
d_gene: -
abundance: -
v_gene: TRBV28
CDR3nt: TGTGCCAGCCACCCGGACAGTCTAGGTAAAGAGTACACCTTC
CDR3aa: CASHPDSLGKEYTF

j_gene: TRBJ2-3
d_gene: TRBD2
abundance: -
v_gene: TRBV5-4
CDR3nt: TGTGCCAGCAGCTTGCCCCCCAGCGGGGGGCGGTCAGATACGCAGTATTTT
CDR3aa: CASSLPPSGGRSDTQYF

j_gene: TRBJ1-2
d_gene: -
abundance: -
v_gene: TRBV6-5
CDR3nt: TGTGCCAGCAAAACCCGAGGGGGAAGTAACTATGGCTACACCTTC
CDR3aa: CASKTRGGSNYGYTF

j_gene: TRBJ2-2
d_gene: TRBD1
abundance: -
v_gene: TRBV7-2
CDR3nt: TGTGCCAGCAGCCCGTTGGACAGGGCGAACACCGGGGAGCTGTTTTTT
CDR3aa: CASSPLDRANTGELFF

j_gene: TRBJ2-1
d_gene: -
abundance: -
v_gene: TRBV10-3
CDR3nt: TGTGCCATCAGCGTAACAGACAGGCGTAGCTCCTACAATGAGCAGTTCTTC
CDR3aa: CAISVTDRRSSYNEQFF

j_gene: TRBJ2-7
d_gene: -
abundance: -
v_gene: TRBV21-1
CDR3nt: TGTGCCAGCAGCAAAGGGTTAACAGACAGGGAGGGCTCCTACGAGCAGTACTTC
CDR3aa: CASSKGLTDREGSYEQYF

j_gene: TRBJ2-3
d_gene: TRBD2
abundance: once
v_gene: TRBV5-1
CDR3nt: TGCGCCAGCAGCTTGTCAAGCGGGGGAGGCACAGATACGCAGTATTTT
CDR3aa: CASSLSSGGGTDTQYF

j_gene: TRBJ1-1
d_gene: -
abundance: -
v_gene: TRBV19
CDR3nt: TGTGCCAGTAGTATAGGCAAGAACACTGAAGCTTTCTTT
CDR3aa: CASSIGKNTEAFF

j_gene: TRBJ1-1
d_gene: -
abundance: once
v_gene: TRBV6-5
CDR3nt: TGTGCCAGCAGTCGAAGGACAGAGAACACTGAAGCTTTCTTT
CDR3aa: CASSRRTENTEAFF

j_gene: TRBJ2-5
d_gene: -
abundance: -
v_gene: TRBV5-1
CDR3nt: TGCGCCAGCAGCTTGGCCGGCACAAAGGAGACCCAGTACTTC
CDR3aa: CASSLAGTKETQYF

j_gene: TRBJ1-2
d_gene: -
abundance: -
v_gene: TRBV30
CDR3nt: TGTGCCTGGAGTTCCACTTGGGATTACGGCTACACCTTC
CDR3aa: CAWSSTWDYGYTF

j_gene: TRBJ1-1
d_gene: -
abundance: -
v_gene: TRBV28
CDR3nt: TGTGCCAGCAGTGAGATAATGTGGAACACTGAAGCTTTCTTT
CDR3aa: CASSEIMWNTEAFF

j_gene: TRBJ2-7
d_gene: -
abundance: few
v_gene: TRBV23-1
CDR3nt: TGCGCCAGCACGCAGAGCCCTACCTACGAGCAGTACTTC
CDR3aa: CASTQSPTYEQYF

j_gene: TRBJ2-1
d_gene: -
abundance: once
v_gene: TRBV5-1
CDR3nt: TGCGCCAGCTCCTCTTCCGGTAGCTCCTACAATGAGCAGTTCTTC
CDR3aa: CASSSSGSSYNEQFF

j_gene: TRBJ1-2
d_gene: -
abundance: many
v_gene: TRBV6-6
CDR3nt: TGTGCCAGCAGGACCCAGTGGGCTTACTATGGCTACACCTTC
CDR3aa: CASRTQWAYYGYTF

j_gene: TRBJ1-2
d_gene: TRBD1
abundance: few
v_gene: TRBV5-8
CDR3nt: TGTGCCAGCAGCTTGGTATTGGCAGGGGGAGATGGCTACACCTTC
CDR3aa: CASSLVLAGGDGYTF

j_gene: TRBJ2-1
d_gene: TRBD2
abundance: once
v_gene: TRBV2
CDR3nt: TGTGCCAGCACCCCGACTAGCGGTAACAATGAGCAGTTCTTC
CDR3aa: CASTPTSGNNEQFF

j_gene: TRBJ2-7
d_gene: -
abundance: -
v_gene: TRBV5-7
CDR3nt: TGTGCCAGCAGCTTGGACCGAACCTACGAGCAGTACTTC
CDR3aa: CASSLDRTYEQYF

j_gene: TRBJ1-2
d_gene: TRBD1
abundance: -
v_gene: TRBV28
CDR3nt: TGTGCCAGCTCTCGGCAGGGGGGGAAAGCTAACTATGGCTACACCTTC
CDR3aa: CASSRQGGKANYGYTF

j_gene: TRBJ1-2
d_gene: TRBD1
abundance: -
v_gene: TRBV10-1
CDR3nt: TGCGCCAGCAGTGAGTCTAGGACAGGGAACTATGGCTACACCTTC
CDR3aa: CASSESRTGNYGYTF

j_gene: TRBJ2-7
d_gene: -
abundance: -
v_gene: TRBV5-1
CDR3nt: TGCGCCAGCAGTTACCGGACAGCCCAAGGCGAGCAGTACTTC
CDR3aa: CASSYRTAQGEQYF

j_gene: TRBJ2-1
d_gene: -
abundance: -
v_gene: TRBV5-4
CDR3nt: TGTGCCAGCAGGACAGAACTTATCTCCTCCTACAATGAGCAGTTCTTC
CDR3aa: CASRTELISSYNEQFF

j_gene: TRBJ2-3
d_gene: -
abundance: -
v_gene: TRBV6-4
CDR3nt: TGTGCCAGCAGTGCGGGTAGCAGTGATACGCAGTATTTT
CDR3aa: CASSAGSSDTQYF

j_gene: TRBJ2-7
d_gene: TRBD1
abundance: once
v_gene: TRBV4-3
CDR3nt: TGCGCCAGCAGCCAAGAAGGACAGGGGGACGAGCAGTACTTC
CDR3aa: CASSQEGQGDEQYF

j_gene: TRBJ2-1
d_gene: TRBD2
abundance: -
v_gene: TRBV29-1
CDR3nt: TGCAGCGTTCTACTTTTCGGGACTAGCGGGGGGCCCCAGAATGAGCAGTTCTTC
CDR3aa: CSVLLFGTSGGPQNEQFF

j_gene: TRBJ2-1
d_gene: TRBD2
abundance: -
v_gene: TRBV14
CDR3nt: TGTGCCAGCAGCCAAGAAAGACTAGCGGGTCATGAGCAGTTCTTC
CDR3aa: CASSQERLAGHEQFF

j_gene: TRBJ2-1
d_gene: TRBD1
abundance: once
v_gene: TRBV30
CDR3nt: TGTGCCTGGAGCCCGGGACAGGGGGCGAACGAGCAGTTCTTC
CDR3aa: CAWSPGQGANEQFF

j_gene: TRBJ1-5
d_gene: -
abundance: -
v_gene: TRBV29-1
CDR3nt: TGCAGCGTTGAATTGGGGGAAGGGCAGCCCCAGCATTTT
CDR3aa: CSVELGEGQPQHF